This entry is about one TCR beta chain. There is no known antigen for this receptor. No qualities accompany the bases; no much larger clone lies one base away. A MiSeq instrument was used for deep resolution sequencing, which targeted depths ranging from 1 in 1 million up to 1 in 200,000 T cells, with coverage averaging 10x for each clonotype. The immunoSEQ hsTCRB Kit was used to generate TCR beta libraries. Per the original workflow: ImmunoSEQ Data Assistant and ImmunoSEQ Analyzer were used for data analysis, and V, D and J genes were assigned according to IMGT definitions. Clonality, which ranges from 0 to 1, was calculated by subtracting the normalized Shannon entropy of productive rearrangement frequencies from one. Public clonotype analysis was restricted to overrepresented clonotypes comprising at least 0.05% of each patient's repertoire. Some twelve repertoires from age-matched healthy donors, obtained from immuneACCESS, served as clonality controls. TCRdb re-hosts the immuneACCESS table, in-frame sequences only. Its copies lack some clones; in the studies checked, an unresolved V gene accounts for under half of them, and the cause for the rest is not known. V and J calls and clone size are as listed in that table; D and trimming were resolved from the DNA. This sample gives about 200,000 clones in total; more than 70% of them show up just once. Around 10% of the sample is taken by the ten largest.

Reading the germline V gene gives CDR1 MGHRA and CDR2 YSYEKL. V and J are truncated by 5 bases and 6 bases respectively, leaving an intervening sequence of 16 bases. The CDR3 goes from the cysteine to the phenylalanine over 15 residues. Here the CDR3 DNA is all that survives: 45 bases in frame from base 1. The source of the sample is a study of cytotoxic CD8 clonotypes in ibrutinib-treated CLL (dated by TCRdb to about 2021). In terms of the full investigation: In this cohort, 15 patients were treatment-naive and ten to eleven were relapsed/refractory, while 17 to 18 had unmutated IGHV. Partial responses were observed in some 24 patients and complete responses in 2; after a median follow-up of roughly 62 months, remission was maintained in around 14 patients and progression was observed in approximately twelve. Response samples were obtained after a median of approximately eleven months of treatment, with a range of roughly 6 to 40 months. Samples averaged roughly 280,000 productive templates and roughly 86,000 productive rearrangements. Of the approximately 91 people in the trial, 25 to 30 had longitudinal samples available. Cryopreserved peripheral blood mononuclear cells were obtained prior to treatment, at the time of response, and at either disease progression or sustained remission. All remission and progressive disease samples were collected while patients were still receiving ibrutinib.

This sample's time point label indicates: 12 to 13 months on ibrutinib. For TCR beta library preparation, 1.5 to 2 micrograms of genomic DNA was extracted from cryopreserved PBMCs. Longitudinal blood samples from CLL patients on ibrutinib monotherapy were analyzed using high-throughput TCR beta sequencing. Patients were enrolled in a phase 2 open-label single-center ibrutinib monotherapy trial. Overall study results and their limits: An increase in clonality was observed at ibrutinib response, with clonality remaining stable during sustained remission and falling back toward baseline at progression. Public clonotypes were found to be uncommon and were observed to contract or remain stable during treatment; the increase in clonality was shown to reflect expansion of private clonotypes at ibrutinib response. Lymph node repertoires were not examined, and the timing of sampling was not matched between patients in sustained remission and those whose disease progressed. Baseline clonality was found to be higher than that of age-matched healthy donors and was strongly correlated with circulating CD8+ T-cell counts.

Sequenced material: PBMCs, taken after 12 months of ibrutinib treatment. The chain employs TRBV4-1 and TRBJ1-4, with TRBD1 perhaps the D gene, on 6 matching bases. The receptor's source is a human donor with chronic lymphocytic leukemia. The CDR3 region has the sequence CASSNFASGDEKLFF. In nucleotide form, the sequence is TGCGCCAGCAGCAATTTCGCGTCAGGGGATGAAAAACTGTTTTTT.